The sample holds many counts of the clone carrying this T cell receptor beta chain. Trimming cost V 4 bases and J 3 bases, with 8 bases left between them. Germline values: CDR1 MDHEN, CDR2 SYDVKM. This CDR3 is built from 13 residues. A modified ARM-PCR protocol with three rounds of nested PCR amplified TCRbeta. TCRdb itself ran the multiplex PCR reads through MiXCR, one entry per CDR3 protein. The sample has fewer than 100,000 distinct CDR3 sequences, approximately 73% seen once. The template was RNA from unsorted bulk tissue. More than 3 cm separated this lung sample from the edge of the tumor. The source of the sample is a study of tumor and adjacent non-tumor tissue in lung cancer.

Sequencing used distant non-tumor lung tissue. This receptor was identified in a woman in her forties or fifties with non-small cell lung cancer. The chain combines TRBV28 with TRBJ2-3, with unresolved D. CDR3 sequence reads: CASSWIVTDTQYF. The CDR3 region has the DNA TGTGCCAGCAGTTGGATAGTAACAGATACGCAGTATTTT.